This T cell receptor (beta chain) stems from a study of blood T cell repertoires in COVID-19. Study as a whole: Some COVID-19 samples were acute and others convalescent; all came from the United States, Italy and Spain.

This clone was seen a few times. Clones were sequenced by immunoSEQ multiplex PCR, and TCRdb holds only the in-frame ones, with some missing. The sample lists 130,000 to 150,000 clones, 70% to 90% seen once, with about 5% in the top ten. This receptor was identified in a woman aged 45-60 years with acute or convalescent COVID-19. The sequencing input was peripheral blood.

The DNA of the CDR3 is TGTGCCAGCAGTGTTGGGCTAGCGGGGACCGGGGAGCTGTTTTTT. Translation gives CASSVGLAGTGELFF. The J gene is TRBJ2-2, the V gene TRBV2, with 9 bases fitting TRBD2. V shed 4 bases and J 5 bases; nucleotides not matched to a gene: 5. The CDR3 covers 15 residues. Per the germline V gene, CDR1 is SNHLY and CDR2 is FYNNEI.